This entry lists 27 T cell receptor beta chains sequenced from one sample in a study of cytomegalovirus exposure and HLA in healthy donors. Primers included in the PCR were 60 Vbeta and 13 Jbeta primers. Libraries were prepared by immunoSEQ multiplex PCR; TCRdb keeps only in-frame clonotypes and omits some of them. The sample carries over 100,000 clones, 70% to 85% recorded once. The sequencing sample was made of PBMCs. The receptors were sampled from a female donor in good health and CMV-seronegative.

V is TRBV18 and J is TRBJ2-1, with 10 nucleotides matching TRBD1. The CDR3 runs 14 residues. Trimming cost V 4 bases and J 8 bases; bases outside gene matches: 5. Per germline, CDR1 KGHSH and CDR2 LQKENI. The CDR3: CASSRGDRGYEQFF. The DNA of the CDR3 is TGTGCCAGCTCACGCGGGGACAGGGGATATGAGCAGTTCTTC. The complete variable domain, with remaining parts taken from reference TRBV18 and TRBJ2-1, reads NAGVMQNPRHLVRRRGQEARLRCSPMKGHSHVYWYRQLPEEGLKFMVYLQKENIIDESGMPKERFSAEFPKEGPSILRIQQVVRGDSAAYFCASSRGDRGYEQFFGPGTRLTVL.

This clone has only a few counts. The V gene is TRBV18, the J gene TRBJ2-2; 9 nucleotides line up with TRBD1. Per the germline V gene, CDR1 is KGHSH and CDR2 is LQKENI. CDR3 length: 14 amino acids. After removal of 3 bases from V and 6 bases from J, the junction contained 2 bases not matched to a gene. CDR3 nucleotide sequence: TGTGCCAGCTCACCGGGACAGGGATCCGGGGAGCTGTTTTTT. Translation: CASSPGQGSGELFF.

The CDR3 bases are TGTGCCAGCAGTCTCGCGGGAGATAACTCCTACAATGAGCAGTTCTTC. It specifies CASSLAGDNSYNEQFF. J is TRBJ2-1 and V is TRBV28, with TRBD2 identical over 7 bases. CDR3 length: 16 amino acids. V lost 5 bases, J lost 0 bases, and 7 bases stayed unmatched. Per germline, CDR1 MDHEN and CDR2 SYDVKM.

J is TRBJ2-1 and V is TRBV12-5; D uncertain. This CDR3 spans 14 amino acids. The V and J ends lost 1 base and 2 bases respectively, with 6 bases between them. Germline V CDR1 and CDR2: LGHNT, FRNRAP. Here the CDR3 reads CASGLGQAYNEQFF. CDR3 DNA sequence: TGTGCTAGTGGTTTGGGGCAGGCCTACAATGAGCAGTTCTTC.

This clone occurred a few times. CDR3 DNA sequence: TGTGCCAGCAGCGCAGGACCAGCGGGGAACACCGGGGAGCTGTTTTTT. This sequence encodes CASSAGPAGNTGELFF. V is TRBV7-6 and J is TRBJ2-2; possibly TRBD2 for D (6 bases). The length of the CDR3 is 16 residues. Trimming pared 5 bases from V and 1 base from J, leaving 14 bases between. Germline values: CDR1 SGHVS, CDR2 FNYEAQ. Supplemented by reference TRBV7-6 and TRBJ2-2, the full variable domain reads GAGVSQSPRYKVTKRGQDVALRCDPISGHVSLYWYRQALGQGPEFLTYFNYEAQQDKSGLPNDRFSAERPEGSISTLTIQRTEQRDSAMYRCASSAGPAGNTGELFFGEGSRLTVL.

This clone was seen only once. The J gene is TRBJ2-1, the V gene TRBV6-5, with 7 bases lining up with TRBD2. Trimming cost V 6 bases and J 3 bases; bases outside gene matches: 8. Per germline, CDR1 MNHEY and CDR2 SVGAGI. The CDR3 spans 15 residues. The CDR3 spells CASSISAGVYNEQFF. Written as DNA, the CDR3 is TGTGCCAGCAGCATAAGTGCGGGAGTCTACAATGAGCAGTTCTTC.

The genes are TRBV27 and TRBJ2-1; a possible D gene is TRBD1 (8 bases). The CDR3 is 16 amino acids. CDR1 and CDR2 from the germline V gene are MNHEY and SMNVEV (reference sequence). Between the trimmed V and J ends, which lost 3 bases and 0 bases, there was a span of 12 bases. In DNA form, the CDR3 reads TGTGCCAGCAGTTTCCACAGGGGGGGCTCCTACAATGAGCAGTTCTTC. Translating gives CASSFHRGGSYNEQFF.

The sample holds a few counts of this clone. The gene calls are TRBV9 and TRBJ2-7; 8 positions agree with TRBD2. The length of the CDR3 is 17 residues. The V gene's germline CDR1 is SGDLS and CDR2 YYNGEE. Losses at the gene ends were 0 bases for V and 5 bases for J; bases not matched to a gene: 13. Written as DNA, the CDR3 is TGTGCCAGCAGCGTAGGCCTACTAGCGGAAAACGAGAACGAGCAGTACTTC. Its protein product is CASSVGLLAENENEQYF.

The chain employs TRBV7-2 and TRBJ2-1, with 7 positions matching TRBD1. Germline trimming cut 5 bases from V and 3 bases from J; bases unmatched to any gene: 7. The germline V gene has CDR1 SGHTA and CDR2 FQGNSA. The CDR3 totals 15 residues. CDR3 sequence reads: CASSAQTGYYNEQFF. For the CDR3, the DNA is TGTGCCAGCAGCGCCCAGACAGGGTACTACAATGAGCAGTTCTTC.

Here the CDR3 DNA reads TGCGCCAGCAGCCTGGGGACAGGGCCATACAATGAGCAGTTCTTC. This gives the protein CASSLGTGPYNEQFF. The chain uses TRBV4-1 and TRBJ2-1, with 9 bases that match TRBD1. The germline V gene encodes CDR1 MGHRA and CDR2 YSYEKL. The CDR3 extends over 15 amino acids. Germline trimming cut 4 bases from V and 4 bases from J; bases unmatched to any gene: 5.

The CDR3 is CASSMFRGVVAKNIQYF. Written as DNA, the CDR3 is TGTGCCAGTAGTATGTTCAGGGGGGTCGTAGCCAAAAACATTCAGTACTTC. The chain links TRBV19 to TRBJ2-4; a weak D match, TRBD1 (7 bases). CDR3 length: 17 amino acids. With 3 bases removed from V and 0 bases from J, the gap between germline ends came to 15 bases. Germline V gene data show CDR1 as LNHDA and CDR2 as SQIVND (reference sequence).

The J gene is TRBJ2-7, the V gene TRBV28; 12 nucleotides align to TRBD2. With V trimmed by 6 bases and J by 2 bases, 5 bases remained unmatched. The CDR3 loop spans 15 amino acids. The germline CDR1 and CDR2 sequences are MDHEN and SYDVKM. The DNA of the CDR3 is TGTGCCAGCAGCGAACTAGCGGGAGGTACCTACGAGCAGTACTTC. Its translation: CASSELAGGTYEQYF.

In this sample, this clone turned up once. The V call is TRBV2, the J call TRBJ1-2; 7 bases match TRBD1. The CDR3 contains 18 residues. Germline values: CDR1 SNHLY, CDR2 FYNNEI. With V trimmed by 2 bases and J by 4 bases, 16 bases remained unmatched. The CDR3 sequence: CASSETDRVWTRVYGYTF. CDR3 sequence (DNA): TGTGCCAGCAGTGAAACCGACAGGGTTTGGACCCGGGTCTATGGCTACACCTTC.

The chain carries TRBV7-9 and TRBJ2-7; the D is unclear. This CDR3 has 14 amino acids. CDR1 SEHNR and CDR2 FQNEAQ come from the germline V gene (reference sequence). V lost 2 bases, J lost 2 bases, and 10 bases lay in between. Here the CDR3 reads CASSLLLDPYEQYF. The CDR3 DNA follows: TGTGCCAGCAGCTTACTCCTAGACCCCTACGAGCAGTACTTC.

V is TRBV27 and J is TRBJ2-4, with D possibly TRBD2 on 7 matching bases. The germline CDR1 and CDR2 sequences are MNHEY and SMNVEV (reference sequence). The CDR3 extends over 14 amino acids. The V end was cut by 3 bases, the J end by 6 bases, with 12 bases between. The CDR3 is CASSLGGLGNIQYF. The DNA for the CDR3 is TGTGCCAGCAGTTTGGGGGGGCTCGGAAACATTCAGTACTTC.

This chain links TRBV6-4 with TRBJ1-1; D might be TRBD1 (6 bases). The CDR3 is 15 amino acids. Germline V lookup: CDR1 MRHNA, CDR2 SNTAGT. V dropped 5 bases and J dropped 0 bases, with 13 bases sitting between them. CDR3 nucleotides: TGTGCCAGCAGTTACAGGGTGAGGGTGAACACTGAAGCTTTCTTT. It encodes CASSYRVRVNTEAFF.

About this clone: In the same sample, other DNA sequences code for this CDR3. The V call is TRBV27, the J call TRBJ2-3; no clear D. The V gene's germline CDR1 is MNHEY and CDR2 SMNVEV (reference sequence). V was clipped by 0 bases and J by 6 bases, with 10 bases between them. This CDR3 is 14 amino acids long. This chain's CDR3 is CASSLSPGTDTQYF. CDR3 nucleotides: TGTGCCAGCAGTTTATCCCCCGGTACTGATACGCAGTATTTT.

The chain uses TRBV9 and TRBJ2-7; 8 bases are shared with TRBD2. This CDR3 is built from 15 residues. Germline CDR1 is SGDLS and CDR2 is YYNGEE. V shed 0 bases and J 0 bases; nucleotides not matched to a gene: 2. This chain's CDR3 is CASSVGLASSYEQYF. CDR3 bases: TGTGCCAGCAGCGTAGGACTAGCGAGCTCCTACGAGCAGTACTTC.

This chain connects TRBV6-1 to TRBJ2-7, with D maybe TRBD1 (6 bases). Trimming removed 4 bases from V and 10 bases from J, with 17 bases in between. Germline V gene lookup returns CDR1 MNHNS and CDR2 SASEGT. CDR3 size: 13 residues. CDR3 residues: CASSAGTRRSQYF. CDR3 sequence (DNA): TGTGCCAGCAGTGCAGGGACAAGGAGGTCTCAGTACTTC.

The chain combines TRBV9 with TRBJ1-6, with 7 bases fitting TRBD1. Looked up from germline, CDR1 is SGDLS and CDR2 is YYNGEE. V lost 4 bases, J lost 10 bases, and 11 bases stayed unmatched. This CDR3 is built from 15 residues. In nucleotides, the CDR3 is TGTGCCAGCAGCCCCAGGAGACAGGGCGGATCACCCCTCCACTTT. The encoded protein is CASSPRRQGGSPLHF.

J is TRBJ2-5 and V is TRBV7-8; the match to TRBD2 covers 12 bases. V shed 5 bases, J shed 2 bases, and the junction held 6 bases outside the gene matches. Germline V lookup: CDR1 SGHVS, CDR2 FQNEAQ. CDR3 length: 16 residues. CDR3 nucleotide sequence: TGTGCCAGCAGCGTTGGACTAGCGGGATCTCAAGAGACCCAGTACTTC. It encodes CASSVGLAGSQETQYF.

This clone was seen a single time. The genes are TRBV11-2 and TRBJ1-3; the D is unclear. V gave up 4 bases and J gave up 2 bases, with 9 bases separating them. CDR1 SGHAT and CDR2 FQNNGV come from the germline V gene. CDR3 length equals 14 residues. In DNA form, the CDR3 reads TGTGCCAGCAGCTCCGGGAGGGCTGGAAACACCATATATTTT. The encoded protein is CASSSGRAGNTIYF. The complete variable domain, with remaining parts taken from reference TRBV11-2 and TRBJ1-3, reads EAGVAQSPRYKIIEKRQSVAFWCNPISGHATLYWYQQILGQGPKLLIQFQNNGVVDDSQLPKDRFSAERLKGVDSTLKIQPAKLEDSAVYLCASSSGRAGNTIYFGEGSWLTVV.

The chain is built from TRBV7-2 and TRBJ1-3, with 8 nucleotides matching TRBD1. Per germline, CDR1 SGHTA and CDR2 FQGNSA. CDR3 length: 17 amino acids. V lost 6 bases to trimming and J lost 0 bases; unmatched junction nucleotides: 10. CDR3 nucleotides: TGTGCCAGCAGAACCGGGACAGGCCTTAGCTCTGGAAACACCATATATTTT. Protein product: CASRTGTGLSSGNTIYF.

The CDR3 nucleotides read TGCGCCAGCAGCCAAGGGGTGGGTACGGGCCCTCGGGGGGAGCAGTACTTC. It encodes CASSQGVGTGPRGEQYF. This sequence joins TRBV4-3 and TRBJ2-7; possible D gene TRBD2, 6 bases. Trimming pared 1 base from V and 7 bases from J, leaving 23 bases between. From germline, CDR1 is LGHNA and CDR2 YSLEER. The CDR3 extends over 17 amino acids.

This chain links TRBV9 with TRBJ2-3; possibly TRBD2 for D (5 bases). The V end lost 1 base, the J end lost 1 base, and 16 bases lay between the germline ends. The CDR3 covers 17 residues. Germline V gives CDR1 SGDLS, CDR2 YYNGEE. The CDR3 is CASSVLPRGPGTDTQYF. DNA for the CDR3: TGTGCCAGCAGCGTACTTCCGCGCGGGCCTGGCACAGATACGCAGTATTTT.

The chain joins TRBV6-5 to TRBJ2-7; no clear D. The V end was cut by 6 bases, the J end by 0 bases, with 6 bases between. From germline, CDR1 is MNHEY and CDR2 SVGAGI. The length of the CDR3 is 12 residues. The CDR3 sequence: CASSPGSYEQYF. CDR3 DNA: TGTGCCAGCAGCCCCGGCTCCTACGAGCAGTACTTC.

The rearrangement links TRBV27 to TRBJ2-2; D may be TRBD2 (6 bases). The CDR3 is 13 residues long. V lost 10 bases and J 1 base, leaving 10 bases between the germline ends. The germline gives CDR1 MNHEY, CDR2 SMNVEV (reference sequence). For the CDR3, the DNA is TGTGCCATCTTTAGCGGGAACACCGGGGAGCTGTTTTTT. Translating gives CAIFSGNTGELFF.